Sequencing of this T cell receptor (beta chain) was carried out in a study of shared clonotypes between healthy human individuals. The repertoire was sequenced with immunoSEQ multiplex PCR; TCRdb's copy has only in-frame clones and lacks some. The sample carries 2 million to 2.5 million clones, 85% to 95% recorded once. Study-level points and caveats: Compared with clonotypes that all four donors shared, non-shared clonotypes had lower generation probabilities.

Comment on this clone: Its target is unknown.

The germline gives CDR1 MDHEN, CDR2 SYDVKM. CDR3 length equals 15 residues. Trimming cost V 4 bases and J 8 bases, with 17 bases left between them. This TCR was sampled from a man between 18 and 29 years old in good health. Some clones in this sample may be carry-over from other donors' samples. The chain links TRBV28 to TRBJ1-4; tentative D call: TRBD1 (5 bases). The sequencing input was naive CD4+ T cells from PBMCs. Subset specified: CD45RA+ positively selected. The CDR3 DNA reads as TGTGCCAGCAGTTCCCCGGGGGAGGGAGGGGAAAAACTGTTTTTT. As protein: CASSSPGEGGEKLFF.